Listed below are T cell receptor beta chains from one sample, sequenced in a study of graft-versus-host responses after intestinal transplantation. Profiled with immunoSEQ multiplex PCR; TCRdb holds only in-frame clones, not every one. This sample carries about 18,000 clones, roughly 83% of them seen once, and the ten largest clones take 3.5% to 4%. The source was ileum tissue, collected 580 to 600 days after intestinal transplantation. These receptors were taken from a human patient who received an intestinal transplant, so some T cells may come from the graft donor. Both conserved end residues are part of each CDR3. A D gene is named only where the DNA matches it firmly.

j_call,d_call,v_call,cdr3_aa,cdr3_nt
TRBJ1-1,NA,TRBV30,CAWSSRSAQAFF,TGTGCCTGGAGTAGTAGGTCTGCTCAAGCTTTCTTT
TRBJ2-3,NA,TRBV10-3,CAIRGRGQTDTQYF,TGTGCCATCAGGGGAAGGGGACAAACAGATACGCAGTATTTT
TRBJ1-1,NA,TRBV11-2,CASSLTFQGTEAFF,TGTGCCAGCAGCTTAACTTTCCAGGGCACTGAAGCTTTCTTT
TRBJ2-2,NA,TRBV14,CASSRQTNTGELFF,TGTGCCAGCAGCCGTCAGACGAACACCGGGGAGCTGTTTTTT
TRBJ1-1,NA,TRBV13,CASSLERAGTEAFF,TGTGCCAGCAGCTTAGAAAGGGCCGGCACTGAAGCTTTCTTT
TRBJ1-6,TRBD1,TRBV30,CACLLAPGQRSPLHF,TGTGCCTGCCTCCTCGCCCCGGGACAGAGATCACCCCTCCACTTT
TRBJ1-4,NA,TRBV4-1,CASSQGVQSREKLFF,TGCGCCAGCAGCCAAGGGGTACAGTCCAGAGAAAAACTGTTTTTT
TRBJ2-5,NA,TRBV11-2,CASSSSVETQYF,TGTGCCAGCAGCTCTAGCGTAGAGACCCAGTACTTC
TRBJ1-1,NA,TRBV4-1,CASSDRGTEAFF,TGCGCCAGCAGCGATCGGGGCACTGAAGCTTTCTTT
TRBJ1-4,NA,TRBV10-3,CAISDQMAVNEKLFF,TGTGCCATCAGTGACCAAATGGCGGTTAATGAAAAACTGTTTTTT
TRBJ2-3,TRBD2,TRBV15,CATSRVDASGYTDTQYF,TGTGCCACCAGCAGAGTGGACGCTAGCGGATACACAGATACGCAGTATTTT
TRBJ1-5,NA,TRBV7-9,CASSPGTENQPQHF,TGTGCCAGCAGCCCTGGGACGGAAAATCAGCCCCAGCATTTT
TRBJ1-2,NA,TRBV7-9,CASSFQGGGYTF,TGTGCCAGCAGCTTTCAGGGAGGTGGCTACACCTTC
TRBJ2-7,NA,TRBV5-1,CASSRSGTEYEQYF,TGCGCCAGCAGTCGCTCCGGGACCGAGTACGAGCAGTACTTC
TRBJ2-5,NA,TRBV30,CAWKVGGGETQYF,TGTGCCTGGAAAGTAGGGGGTGGGGAGACCCAGTACTTC
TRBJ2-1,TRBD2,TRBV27,CASSFGLAGDNEQFF,TGTGCCAGCAGTTTTGGGCTAGCGGGGGACAATGAGCAGTTCTTC
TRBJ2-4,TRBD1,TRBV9,CASSVGDRETNIQYF,TGTGCCAGCAGCGTAGGCGACAGGGAGACAAACATTCAGTACTTC
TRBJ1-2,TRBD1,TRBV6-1,CASSGVDRDHYGYTF,TGTGCCAGCAGTGGGGTCGACAGGGACCACTATGGCTACACCTTC
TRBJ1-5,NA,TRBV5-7,CASSFASPHLYSNQPQHF,TGTGCCAGCAGCTTCGCCAGTCCCCACCTCTATAGCAATCAGCCCCAGCATTTT
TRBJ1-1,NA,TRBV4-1,CASSQSPMNTEAFF,TGCGCCAGCAGCCAAAGCCCTATGAACACTGAAGCTTTCTTT